The 26 T cell receptor beta chains reported below all come from one sample, sequenced in a study of beta chain features in type 1 diabetes (dated by TCRdb to the late 2010s). Overall results and qualifications from the work: A moderate but significant shortening of TCRB CDR3 length was observed in type 1 diabetes patients in all four CD4+ subsets.

Their target antigens are unknown. The receptor library was made with the immunoSEQ multiplex PCR assay. The entire isolated RNA was reverse transcribed using the High Capacity cDNA Reverse Transcription Kit, and thus expressed TCRB transcripts were sequenced. The table comes from immuneACCESS by way of TCRdb, which keeps in-frame sequences with V and J called. Part of the clones is missing from these tables; in studies checked, under half for an unresolved V gene and the rest for unknown reasons. The sample records hundreds of thousands of clones, about 14% of which are singletons. Just under 0.04% of the sample lies in the top ten. The sequenced material came from naive CD4+ T cells from blood. Taken with the paper, the label for cell subset or site translates to: true naive CD4+ T cells. These receptors were obtained from a man aged 18 to 29 with type 1 diabetes.

This clone was picked up a small number of times. The V call is TRBV30, the J call TRBJ1-1, with no clear D. The CDR3 totals 11 residues. Germline CDR1 GTSNPN, CDR2 SVGIG (reference sequence). The germline V and J ends were trimmed by 4 bases and 3 bases, with 6 bases remaining between them. CDR3 nucleotide sequence: TGTGCCTGGAACGCACACACTGAAGCTTTCTTT. Translated, it gives CAWNAHTEAFF. Based on the CDR3 plus reference TRBV30 and TRBJ1-1, the full variable domain is SQTIHQWPATLVQPVGSPLSLECTVEGTSNPNLYWYRQAAGRGLQLLFYSVGIGQISSEVPQNLSASRPQDRQFILSSKKLLLSDSGFYLCAWNAHTEAFFGQGTRLTVV.

This chain joins TRBV30 and TRBJ1-6, with D possibly matching TRBD1 (6 bases). The CDR3 consists of 13 residues. Per germline, CDR1 GTSNPN and CDR2 SVGIG (reference sequence). Trimming pared 4 bases from V and 5 bases from J, leaving 9 bases between. The CDR3 spells CAWTGQHNSPLHF. The DNA for the CDR3 is TGTGCCTGGACAGGACAGCATAATTCACCCCTCCACTTT.

V gene TRBV6-5 combines with J gene TRBJ2-7; no clear D. This CDR3 has 13 residues. Germline V gene lookup returns CDR1 MNHEY and CDR2 SVGAGI. Deletions cut 5 bases from V and 6 bases from J, with 14 bases between. In nucleotides, the CDR3 is TGTGCCAGCAGTCTCCCGCAACCTGCCGAGCAGTACTTC. Its protein product is CASSLPQPAEQYF.

This clone was counted a few times. The chain joins TRBV6-5 to TRBJ1-1; perhaps TRBD1 as D (5 bases). The CDR3 totals 15 residues. Germline V CDR1 and CDR2: MNHEY, SVGAGI. V was trimmed by 7 bases and J by 2 bases, leaving 17 bases between them. CDR3 DNA: TGTGCCAGCACCTGGTGGGGGGGAAAAAACACTGAAGCTTTCTTT. The encoded protein is CASTWWGGKNTEAFF.

The chain employs TRBV4-1 and TRBJ1-5, with D tentatively TRBD1 (5 bases). Deletions cut 4 bases from V and 4 bases from J, with 14 bases between. This CDR3 is 15 amino acids long. CDR1 is MGHRA and CDR2 is YSYEKL in the germline V gene. As DNA, the CDR3 is TGCGCCAGCAGCCCAAAGAAGGGGCCTAATCAGCCCCAGCATTTT. It specifies CASSPKKGPNQPQHF.

This chain joins TRBV14 and TRBJ1-2; possibly TRBD1 for D (5 bases). Germline loops: CDR1 SGHDN, CDR2 FVKESK. V was trimmed by 2 bases and J by 4 bases, leaving 23 bases between them. The CDR3 consists of 18 residues. CDR3 loop: CASSQRRGSTGTLYGYTF. The DNA of the CDR3 is TGTGCCAGCAGCCAACGCCGAGGGTCTACCGGGACCCTCTATGGCTACACCTTC. The variable domain in full, with the rest retrieved from reference TRBV14 and TRBJ1-2, is EAGVTQFPSHSVIEKGQTVTLRCDPISGHDNLYWYRRVMGKEIKFLLHFVKESKQDESGMPNNRFLAERTGGTYSTLKVQPAELEDSGVYFCASSQRRGSTGTLYGYTFGSGTRLTVV.

The chain recombines TRBV7-3 with TRBJ1-3, with a tentative D call TRBD1 (5 bases). The V gene lost 0 bases and the J gene lost 15 bases, with 15 bases spanning the gap. The V gene's germline CDR1 is SGHTA and CDR2 FQGTGA. There are 13 residues in the CDR3. The CDR3 region has the DNA TGTGCCAGCAGCTTAACCGGGACCGACCTTCCATATTTT. Its translation is CASSLTGTDLPYF.

V and J are TRBV27 and TRBJ2-3, with 7 bases matching TRBD1. Germline V CDR1 and CDR2: MNHEY, SMNVEV (reference sequence). The CDR3 runs 15 residues. V lost 6 bases and J lost 1; bases outside the gene matches: 7. In DNA form, the CDR3 reads TGTGCCAGCAGACGACAGGGTGATGGCACAGATACGCAGTATTTT. Protein sequence: CASRRQGDGTDTQYF.

This clone has only a few counts. V usage is TRBV7-2 and J usage is TRBJ1-5, with 12 bases matching TRBD1. J lost 6 bases, V lost 5 bases, and 5 bases had no gene match. This CDR3 has 15 residues. Germline lookup yields CDR1 SGHTA and CDR2 FQGNSA. Written as DNA, the CDR3 is TGTGCCAGCAGCCCCGGGACAGGGGGCGGTCAGCCCCAGCATTTT. Protein: CASSPGTGGGQPQHF.

The chain has TRBV5-1 and TRBJ1-1; weak D call: TRBD1 (6 bases). The CDR3 has 15 amino acids. The germline V and J ends were trimmed by 4 bases and 3 bases, with 16 bases remaining between them. CDR1 SGHRS and CDR2 YFSETQ come from the germline V gene. CDR3 sequence (DNA): TGCGCCAGCAGCGTCACCTCAGGGGTTGACACTGAAGCTTTCTTT. Residues: CASSVTSGVDTEAFF. Full variable domain (outside the CDR3, taken from reference TRBV5-1 and TRBJ1-1): KAGVTQTPRYLIKTRGQQVTLSCSPISGHRSVSWYQQTPGQGLQFLFEYFSETQRNKGNFPGRFSGRQFSNSRSEMNVSTLELGDSALYLCASSVTSGVDTEAFFGQGTRLTVV.

The chain carries TRBV18 and TRBJ1-4, with no clear D. Trimming removed 2 bases at V and 2 bases at J, with 6 bases between. The germline CDR1 and CDR2 sequences are KGHSH and LQKENI. This CDR3 is built from 14 residues. Written as DNA, the CDR3 is TGTGCCAGCTCACCAGTGGGGACTAATGAAAAACTGTTTTTT. Its translation: CASSPVGTNEKLFF. The full variable domain, with the rest looked up from reference TRBV18 and TRBJ1-4, is NAGVMQNPRHLVRRRGQEARLRCSPMKGHSHVYWYRQLPEEGLKFMVYLQKENIIDESGMPKERFSAEFPKEGPSILRIQQVVRGDSAAYFCASSPVGTNEKLFFGSGTQLSVL.

This clone was seen more than once but under ten times. This chain's CDR3 is CASSLGGIGNNEQFF. In nucleotides, the CDR3 is TGTGCCAGCAGCCTAGGGGGGATCGGAAACAATGAGCAGTTCTTC. The J gene is TRBJ2-1, the V gene TRBV28, with D tentatively TRBD1 or TRBD2 (6 bases each). This CDR3 comprises 15 residues. Looked up from germline, CDR1 is MDHEN and CDR2 is SYDVKM. The V end was cut by 6 bases, the J end by 5 bases, with 17 bases between.

This clone was counted only a few times. The chain employs TRBV6-5 and TRBJ2-3; unclear D gene. In germline, CDR1 is MNHEY, CDR2 SVGAGI. V was trimmed by 6 bases and J by 6 bases, leaving 10 bases between them. The CDR3 spans 12 residues. The CDR3 region has the DNA TGTGCCAGCAGAAGCCCTGGCGATACGCAGTATTTT. Amino acids: CASRSPGDTQYF.

CDR3 nucleotides: TGTGCCAGCAATTGGCAAGGGATGGAAGGAGATACGCAGTATTTT. It is translated as CASNWQGMEGDTQYF. The chain links TRBV27 to TRBJ2-3; D unclear. In germline, CDR1 is MNHEY, CDR2 SMNVEV (reference sequence). The CDR3 is made up of 15 amino acids. Trimming left V 7 bases short and J 5 bases short, with 19 bases between.

This clone has just a few counts. Other DNA sequences of this sample code for an identical CDR3. This chain connects TRBV6-5 to TRBJ1-2, with TRBD1 matching 7 bases. Germline V gene data show CDR1 as MNHEY and CDR2 as SVGAGI. Losses at the gene ends were 6 bases for V and 4 bases for J; bases not matched to a gene: 5. The CDR3 spans 13 residues. This CDR3 reads CASSRTGVYGYTF. DNA of the CDR3: TGTGCCAGCAGCCGAACAGGGGTCTATGGCTACACCTTC.

The chain uses TRBV4-2 and TRBJ2-7, with D perhaps TRBD2 (5 bases). The ends were cut back, 0 bases at V and 3 bases at J, with 12 bases in the middle. The CDR3 is 15 amino acids. CDR1 and CDR2 (germline): LGHNA, YNFKEQ. Here the CDR3 reads CASSQDISVFYEQYF. CDR3 DNA sequence: TGTGCCAGCAGCCAAGATATTAGCGTCTTCTACGAGCAGTACTTC.

The V and J genes are TRBV9 and TRBJ1-2; tentative D call: TRBD1 (5 bases). The CDR3 totals 14 residues. Germline CDR1 and CDR2: SGDLS and YYNGEE. Trimming took off 0 bases at V and 3 bases at J, with 9 bases between the two ends. In DNA form, the CDR3 reads TGTGCCAGCAGCGTAGATGTAGGGGACTATGGCTACACCTTC. This codes for CASSVDVGDYGYTF.

The genes are TRBV7-2 and TRBJ2-5; tentative D call: TRBD1 (6 bases). Trimming stripped 5 bases from V and 5 bases from J, with 12 bases between. The CDR3 loop spans 13 amino acids. The germline gives CDR1 SGHTA, CDR2 FQGNSA. In nucleotides, the CDR3 is TGTGCCAGCAGCATACAGGGCAAGGAGACCCAGTACTTC. Translating gives CASSIQGKETQYF.

This clone was seen only a few times. The CDR3 DNA sequence: TGTGCCAGCAGCTTGGAAACTAAGGAGTTCTTC. Amino acids: CASSLETKEFF. The chain recombines TRBV5-8 with TRBJ2-1; D is ambiguous. This CDR3 has 11 amino acids. Per germline, CDR1 SGHTS and CDR2 YDEGEE. V was cut by 0 bases and J by 14 bases, with 9 bases left in between.

This clone showed up just a few times. The V and J genes are TRBV4-3 and TRBJ2-5; TRBD1 might be the D (5 bases). The CDR3 sequence is 16 residues long. CDR1 is LGHNA, CDR2 YSLEER, per germline. Deletions cut 0 bases from V and 5 bases from J, with 16 bases between. The CDR3 protein is CASSQESEWGWETQYF. The DNA for the CDR3 is TGCGCCAGCAGCCAAGAATCTGAATGGGGCTGGGAGACCCAGTACTTC.

This sequence joins TRBV30 and TRBJ1-1; tentatively, D is TRBD1 (5 bases). The length of the CDR3 is 13 residues. The V and J ends lost 7 bases and 4 bases respectively, with 16 bases between them. Germline V gene lookup returns CDR1 GTSNPN and CDR2 SVGIG (reference sequence). CDR3 region: CASEGFPGTEAFF. The CDR3 region has the DNA TGTGCCTCCGAGGGGTTTCCTGGCACTGAAGCTTTCTTT.

This clone was counted a few times. The chain couples TRBV30 to TRBJ2-3, with D unclear. CDR3 length: 11 residues. Germline values: CDR1 GTSNPN, CDR2 SVGIG (reference sequence). The V gene lost 6 bases and the J gene lost 4 bases, with 8 bases spanning the gap. CDR3 amino acids: CACSVADTQYF. The CDR3 nucleotides read TGTGCCTGTTCGGTGGCAGATACGCAGTATTTT.

This clone came up a few times. The sample contains more than one DNA sequence encoding this CDR3. The chain links TRBV5-1 to TRBJ1-1; 7 nucleotides align to TRBD1. V lost 4 bases and J lost 0; bases outside the gene matches: 3. In germline, CDR1 is SGHRS, CDR2 YFSETQ. The length of the CDR3 is 14 residues. The CDR3: CASSPGQMNTEAFF. The CDR3, as DNA: TGCGCCAGCAGCCCGGGACAGATGAACACTGAAGCTTTCTTT.

There are a few counts of this clone. The V call is TRBV11-1, the J call TRBJ2-1, with 8 nucleotides matching TRBD1. Trimming took 2 bases from V and 0 from J; bases not matched to a gene: 12. The germline V gene encodes CDR1 SGHAT and CDR2 FQDESV (reference sequence). CDR3 length equals 19 residues. The CDR3 is CASSLMRQGFLVSYNEQFF. In DNA, the CDR3 is TGTGCCAGCAGCTTAATGCGACAGGGGTTCCTCGTCTCCTACAATGAGCAGTTCTTC.

Comments on this clone: Compared with germline, one end of the junction differs, possibly owing to a read error. This chain connects TRBV7-9 to TRBJ2-3, with 10 nucleotides matching TRBD2. The CDR3 spans 15 residues. Germline lookup yields CDR1 SEHNR and CDR2 FQNEAQ (reference sequence). The CDR3 loop is CASSLAGVVTDTQYF. CDR3 bases: TGTGCCAGCAGCCTAGCGGGAGTGGTGACAGATACGCAGTATTTT.

This rearrangement joins TRBV5-1 to TRBJ2-5; 7 bases align to TRBD2. The length of the CDR3 is 15 residues. CDR1 and CDR2 (germline): SGHRS, YFSETQ. Trimming took 9 bases from V and 1 from J; bases not matched to a gene: 12. The CDR3 sequence is CATNGGSGSQETQYF. CDR3 DNA sequence: TGCGCCACCAACGGGGGGAGTGGGAGCCAAGAGACCCAGTACTTC.